These T cell receptor beta chains were read from a single sample in a study of cytomegalovirus exposure and HLA in healthy donors. Assay: immunoSEQ multiplex PCR; the TCRdb copy retains only in-frame clones and omits some. The table lists under 200,000 clones, with approximately 6.4% in the top ten. Sequencing used PBMCs. All receptors derive from a man aged 30 to 39 in good health and CMV-seronegative. CDR3s include the opening cysteine and the closing phenylalanine or tryptophan. Each record gives: CDR3 length, V gene, D gene, J gene, CDR3 protein, CDR3 DNA. The D gene is left open where the match is weak.

len: 13
v_gene: TRBV18
d_gene: -
j_gene: TRBJ2-3
CDR3aa: CASSPGAADTQYF
CDR3nt: TGTGCCAGCTCACCAGGGGCTGCGGATACGCAGTATTTT

len: 16
v_gene: TRBV5-1
d_gene: -
j_gene: TRBJ1-2
CDR3aa: CASSLAPQGTNYGYTF
CDR3nt: TGCGCCAGCAGCTTGGCCCCACAGGGAACTAACTATGGCTACACCTTC

len: 11
v_gene: TRBV28
d_gene: -
j_gene: TRBJ2-7
CDR3aa: CASYGDSEQYF
CDR3nt: TGTGCCAGCTACGGAGACTCCGAGCAGTACTTC

len: 16
v_gene: TRBV12-5
d_gene: -
j_gene: TRBJ1-4
CDR3aa: CASGLAGGATNEKLFF
CDR3nt: TGTGCTAGTGGTTTGGCGGGTGGAGCAACTAATGAAAAACTGTTTTTT

len: 16
v_gene: TRBV18
d_gene: -
j_gene: TRBJ1-1
CDR3aa: CASSPPIAGAGTEAFF
CDR3nt: TGTGCCAGCTCACCACCGATTGCAGGGGCAGGAACTGAAGCTTTCTTT

len: 16
v_gene: TRBV30
d_gene: TRBD2
j_gene: TRBJ2-3
CDR3aa: CAWSVGTSGSVDTQYF
CDR3nt: TGTGCCTGGAGTGTTGGGACTAGCGGGAGCGTAGATACGCAGTATTTT

len: 14
v_gene: TRBV27
d_gene: -
j_gene: TRBJ2-3
CDR3aa: CASSSTPGTDTQYF
CDR3nt: TGTGCCAGCAGTTCTACTCCGGGCACAGATACGCAGTATTTT

len: 14
v_gene: TRBV11-3
d_gene: TRBD1
j_gene: TRBJ2-7
CDR3aa: CASSPGQGSYEQYF
CDR3nt: TGTGCCAGCAGCCCCGGACAGGGATCCTACGAGCAGTACTTC

len: 13
v_gene: TRBV7-2
d_gene: TRBD1
j_gene: TRBJ1-1
CDR3aa: CASRQGQKSEAFF
CDR3nt: TGTGCCAGCAGGCAGGGACAGAAATCTGAAGCTTTCTTT

len: 13
v_gene: TRBV2
d_gene: TRBD1
j_gene: TRBJ1-4
CDR3aa: CAGHGQGGEKLFF
CDR3nt: TGTGCCGGACACGGACAGGGCGGTGAAAAACTGTTTTTT

len: 14
v_gene: TRBV7-9
d_gene: -
j_gene: TRBJ2-7
CDR3aa: CASSLGRGSYEQYF
CDR3nt: TGTGCCAGCAGCTTGGGCAGGGGCTCCTACGAGCAGTACTTC

len: 17
v_gene: TRBV9
d_gene: TRBD1
j_gene: TRBJ1-3
CDR3aa: CASSPYRTGSSGNTIYF
CDR3nt: TGTGCCAGCAGCCCATATCGGACAGGCAGCTCTGGAAACACCATATATTTT

len: 15
v_gene: TRBV5-1
d_gene: TRBD1
j_gene: TRBJ2-7
CDR3aa: CASCWGDRGGGEQYF
CDR3nt: TGCGCCAGCTGCTGGGGGGACAGGGGCGGTGGCGAGCAGTACTTC

len: 13
v_gene: TRBV19
d_gene: TRBD1
j_gene: TRBJ2-1
CDR3aa: CASSALQGNEQFF
CDR3nt: TGTGCCAGTAGTGCACTACAGGGGAATGAGCAGTTCTTC

len: 12
v_gene: TRBV23-1
d_gene: -
j_gene: TRBJ1-1
CDR3aa: CASSTENTEAFF
CDR3nt: TGCGCCAGCAGTACAGAGAACACTGAAGCTTTCTTT

len: 17
v_gene: TRBV7-3
d_gene: TRBD2
j_gene: TRBJ2-1
CDR3aa: CASSFLRTSGRGNEQFF
CDR3nt: TGTGCCAGCAGCTTCTTACGGACTAGCGGGAGAGGTAATGAGCAGTTCTTC

len: 15
v_gene: TRBV4-1
d_gene: -
j_gene: TRBJ2-4
CDR3aa: CASSPPGTLKNIQYF
CDR3nt: TGCGCCAGCAGCCCTCCCGGGACACTAAAAAACATTCAGTACTTC

len: 16
v_gene: TRBV5-1
d_gene: -
j_gene: TRBJ2-2
CDR3aa: CASSFTGMTNTGELFF
CDR3nt: TGCGCCAGCAGCTTTACAGGAATGACGAACACCGGGGAGCTGTTTTTT

len: 14
v_gene: TRBV19
d_gene: -
j_gene: TRBJ2-2
CDR3aa: CASSKAGPTGELFF
CDR3nt: TGTGCCAGTAGTAAGGCGGGACCGACCGGGGAGCTGTTTTTT

len: 13
v_gene: TRBV5-1
d_gene: -
j_gene: TRBJ2-7
CDR3aa: CASSPPGLDEQYF
CDR3nt: TGCGCCAGCAGCCCACCTGGACTGGACGAGCAGTACTTC

len: 13
v_gene: TRBV27
d_gene: TRBD1
j_gene: TRBJ2-7
CDR3aa: CASSSGTVYEQYF
CDR3nt: TGTGCCAGCAGTTCTGGGACAGTCTACGAGCAGTACTTC

len: 14
v_gene: TRBV7-2
d_gene: -
j_gene: TRBJ1-6
CDR3aa: CASRSGSGGSPLHF
CDR3nt: TGTGCCAGCAGGTCTGGGTCCGGCGGTTCACCCCTCCACTTT

len: 13
v_gene: TRBV18
d_gene: -
j_gene: TRBJ2-6
CDR3aa: CASSQGQGNVLTF
CDR3nt: TGTGCCAGCTCCCAGGGGCAGGGTAACGTCCTGACTTTC

len: 14
v_gene: TRBV6-1
d_gene: TRBD1
j_gene: TRBJ2-7
CDR3aa: CASGGQVGFYEQYF
CDR3nt: TGTGCCAGCGGAGGACAGGTTGGTTTCTACGAGCAGTACTTC

len: 14
v_gene: TRBV2
d_gene: -
j_gene: TRBJ1-5
CDR3aa: CASSYGQLNQPQHF
CDR3nt: TGTGCCAGCAGTTACGGACAGCTTAATCAGCCCCAGCATTTT

len: 12
v_gene: TRBV19
d_gene: -
j_gene: TRBJ2-3
CDR3aa: CASSESTDTQYF
CDR3nt: TGTGCCAGCAGCGAGAGCACAGATACGCAGTATTTT

len: 13
v_gene: TRBV7-9
d_gene: TRBD1
j_gene: TRBJ2-7
CDR3aa: CASSLAGTEKQYF
CDR3nt: TGTGCCAGCAGCTTAGCTGGGACAGAGAAGCAGTACTTC

len: 13
v_gene: TRBV30
d_gene: -
j_gene: TRBJ2-5
CDR3aa: CAWSQVRGETQYF
CDR3nt: TGTGCCTGGAGTCAGGTTAGGGGAGAGACCCAGTACTTC